One sample yielded the 23 T cell receptor beta chains listed below, sequenced in a study of response to subunit inactivated influenza vaccine. TCRdb reprocessed the RT-PCR reads via MiXCR and lists one record per CDR3 protein. The data show 650,000 to 800,000 distinct CDR3 sequences, roughly 20% seen once. The specimen was PBMCs from blood, collected roughly 5 days after vaccination. These receptors all stem from a man aged 45 to 65 who received an inactivated influenza vaccine.

This sequence joins TRBV7-6 and TRBJ2-1; 12 bases align to TRBD2. With 3 bases clipped from V and 3 bases from J, the junction kept 3 bases outside the gene matches. There are 16 residues in the CDR3. The V gene's germline CDR1 is SGHVS and CDR2 FNYEAQ. The CDR3 loop reads CASSFGLAGYYNEQFF. As DNA, the CDR3 is TGTGCCAGCAGCTTTGGACTAGCGGGGTACTACAATGAGCAGTTCTTC.

There are a few counts of this clonotype. The rearrangement joins TRBV12-3 or TRBV12-4 to TRBJ1-6; D possibly corresponds to TRBD1 (5 bases). The CDR3 extends over 14 amino acids. V was clipped by 4 bases and J by 9 bases, with 13 bases between them. In nucleotides, the CDR3 is TGTGCCAGCAGTTCCCGTTCCGGGGCTTCACCCCTCCACTTT. Translated, it gives CASSSRSGASPLHF.

V and J are TRBV5-1 and TRBJ1-1; TRBD1 aligns across 7 bases. V was clipped by 0 bases and J by 0 bases; unmatched bases: 11. Germline CDR1 and CDR2: SGHRS and YFSETQ. The CDR3 is made up of 18 amino acids. CDR3 sequence: CASSLAPQGRAVNTEAFF. CDR3 DNA: TGCGCCAGCAGCTTGGCACCACAGGGGAGAGCGGTGAACACTGAAGCTTTCTTT.

The chain is built from TRBV29-1 and TRBJ2-3, with D possibly TRBD2 on 5 matching bases. V shed 3 bases and J shed 3 bases, with 10 bases lying between them. The CDR3 extends over 13 amino acids. Germline assignment: CDR1 SQVTM and CDR2 ANQGSEA. CDR3 bases: TGCAGCGTTGAGACGGGAATGACAGATACGCAGTATTTT. Its translation is CSVETGMTDTQYF.

The chain has TRBV5-4 and TRBJ2-6; possibly TRBD1 for D (5 bases). Germline CDR1 is SGHNT and CDR2 is YYREEE (reference sequence). This CDR3 has 18 amino acids. V was trimmed by 0 bases and J by 0 bases, leaving 13 bases between them. The CDR3: CASSLGAGFLSGANVLTF. The CDR3 coding sequence is TGTGCCAGCAGCTTGGGGGCAGGGTTTCTCTCTGGGGCCAACGTCCTGACTTTC.

The V gene is TRBV12-2, the J gene TRBJ2-3; the table's D call TRBD1 went unverified against the DNA. TRBV12-2 is a pseudogene locus. The CDR3 is 15 residues long. The CDR3 nucleotides read TGTGCAAGTCGTCGGGACAGGGGATGCACAGATACGCAGTATTTT. Its protein product is CASRRDRGCTDTQYF.

The chain combines TRBV11-2 with TRBJ1-1; 7 positions agree with TRBD1. The ends lost 10 bases at V and 4 bases at J; junction bases unmatched: 9. CDR1 SGHAT and CDR2 FQNNGV come from the germline V gene. CDR3 size: 13 residues. CDR3 amino acids: CATGPQGGTEAFF. CDR3 coding DNA: TGTGCCACCGGACCCCAGGGGGGCACTGAAGCTTTCTTT.

This clonotype was detected ten times or more. The chain links TRBV5-5 to TRBJ2-5; no clear D gene. CDR1 and CDR2 from the germline V gene are SGHKS and YYEKEE (reference sequence). V lost 0 bases and J 7 bases, leaving 10 bases between the germline ends. This CDR3 contains 13 residues. CDR3 nucleotides: TGTGCCAGCAGCTTGGAAGGTCCAGGGACCCAGTACTTC. It is translated as CASSLEGPGTQYF.

In its sample, this clonotype was seen a few times. The rearrangement joins TRBV7-2 to TRBJ2-7, with a tentative D call TRBD1 (5 bases). With 0 bases removed from V and 3 bases from J, the gap between germline ends came to 12 bases. This CDR3 has 15 amino acids. The germline gives CDR1 SGHTA, CDR2 FQGNSA. CDR3 nucleotide sequence: TGTGCCAGCAGCTTAGCGTCTTTTCAGGGCTACGAGCAGTACTTC. Amino acid sequence: CASSLASFQGYEQYF. Full variable domain (rest looked up from reference TRBV7-2 and TRBJ2-7): GAGVSQSPSNKVTEKGKDVELRCDPISGHTALYWYRQSLGQGLEFLIYFQGNSAPDKSGLPSDRFSAERTGGSVSTLTIQRTQQEDSAVYLCASSLASFQGYEQYFGPGTRLTVT.

The chain has TRBV5-1 and TRBJ2-3; 9 positions agree with TRBD2. CDR1 is SGHRS and CDR2 is YFSETQ in the germline V gene. The CDR3 is made up of 14 amino acids. V shed 4 bases, J shed 4 bases, and the junction held 4 bases outside the gene matches. The CDR3 protein is CASSAGTSSDTQYF. The CDR3 DNA is TGCGCCAGCAGCGCCGGGACTAGCTCAGATACGCAGTATTTT.

The CDR3 bases are TGTGCCAGCAGCCTAGCCCCAGGGTTTGGTGTGGAGACCCAGTACTTC. Amino acids: CASSLAPGFGVETQYF. The genes are TRBV11-2 and TRBJ2-5; D possibly uses TRBD1 or TRBD2 (5 bases each). Germline V gene sequence: CDR1 SGHAT, CDR2 FQNNGV. CDR3 size: 16 residues. The germline V and J ends were trimmed by 5 bases and 5 bases, with 21 bases remaining between them.

Many counts were recorded for this clonotype. The CDR3, as DNA: TGCGCCAGCAGCCAAGAGCACACACCCTACAATGAGCAGTTCTTC. As protein: CASSQEHTPYNEQFF. The chain carries TRBV4-3 and TRBJ2-1; no clear D. The length of the CDR3 is 15 residues. V gave up 0 bases and J gave up 2 bases, with 8 bases separating them. Germline CDR1 LGHNA, CDR2 YSLEER.

This chain uses TRBV20-1 with TRBJ2-1, with D possibly matching TRBD2 (6 bases). With 6 bases removed from V and 6 bases from J, the gap between germline ends came to 18 bases. Looked up from germline, CDR1 is DFQATT and CDR2 is SNEGSKA (reference sequence). The CDR3 length is 14 residues. In DNA, the CDR3 is TGCAGTGCACAAAATTCACTAGCCTCCAATGAGCAGTTCTTC. Protein: CSAQNSLASNEQFF.

The rearrangement uses TRBV20-1 and TRBJ2-5; TRBD2 is a possible D gene (5 bases). Germline V gene data show CDR1 as DFQATT and CDR2 as SNEGSKA (reference sequence). V shed 6 bases and J shed 5 bases, with 16 bases lying between them. The CDR3 sequence is 13 residues long. CDR3 DNA: TGCAGTGCGAGGGCGGCTCAGTTGGAGACCCAGTACTTC. Translated: CSARAAQLETQYF.

This clonotype came up a few times. V usage is TRBV20-1 and J usage is TRBJ2-7, with 7 bases aligning to TRBD1. After removal of 6 bases from V and 3 bases from J, the junction contained 11 bases not matched to a gene. The CDR3 totals 14 residues. CDR1 is DFQATT, CDR2 SNEGSKA, per germline (reference sequence). DNA of the CDR3: TGCAGTGCCTCTTCCACAGGGGCGGGCTACGAGCAGTACTTC. It is translated as CSASSTGAGYEQYF.

The chain is built from TRBV20-1 and TRBJ2-7; no reliable D call. V was pared by 3 bases and J by 6 bases, with 15 bases between. CDR3 length: 13 amino acids. Germline V lookup: CDR1 DFQATT, CDR2 SNEGSKA (reference sequence). The CDR3 loop is CSASGTALGEQYF. As DNA, the CDR3 is TGCAGTGCTAGTGGAACGGCGCTCGGCGAGCAGTACTTC.

This clonotype was found many times. This chain uses TRBV24-1 with TRBJ2-1; 9 positions agree with TRBD2. CDR3 size: 15 residues. The V segment lost 1 base and the J segment 8 bases; nucleotides outside the gene matches: 5. Germline CDR1 and CDR2: KGHDR and SFDVKD. CDR3 bases: TGTGCCACCAGTGATTTCGCTAGCGGGGCCGATGAGCAGTTCTTC. Its translation: CATSDFASGADEQFF.

The chain joins TRBV10-3 to TRBJ2-2; 8 bases match TRBD2. The V and J ends lost 8 bases and 6 bases, in that order; junction bases with no gene match: 8. The CDR3 runs to 14 residues. Germline values: CDR1 ENHRY, CDR2 SYGVKD. CDR3 region: CAIRPSGYSGELFF. CDR3 nucleotide sequence: TGTGCCATCCGGCCTAGCGGGTACTCCGGGGAGCTGTTTTTT.

The chain has TRBV27 and TRBJ2-7, with 7 bases fitting TRBD1. The trim removed 8 bases at V and 6 bases at J, leaving 10 bases unmatched. Germline CDR1 and CDR2: MNHEY and SMNVEV (reference sequence). The CDR3 covers 13 residues. The DNA for the CDR3 is TGTGCCAGCGGCAGGGACAGAGTGGGCGAGCAGTACTTC. Translation: CASGRDRVGEQYF.

This clonotype has a count of ten or more. This sequence joins TRBV3-1 and TRBJ1-2, with 7 nucleotides matching TRBD1. With 3 bases clipped from V and 5 bases from J, the junction kept 3 bases outside the gene matches. The V gene's germline CDR1 is LGHDT and CDR2 YNNKEL (reference sequence). The CDR3 extends over 13 amino acids. CDR3 protein: CASSQGQRYGYTF. CDR3 DNA: TGTGCCAGCAGCCAGGGACAGAGGTATGGCTACACCTTC.

The rearrangement uses TRBV5-1 and TRBJ2-3, with 9 positions matching TRBD1. V dropped 4 bases and J dropped 1; count of bases not matched to a gene: 7. The CDR3 covers 16 residues. Germline loops: CDR1 SGHRS, CDR2 YFSETQ. The CDR3: CASSRGQGPGTDTQYF. Written as DNA, the CDR3 is TGCGCCAGCAGCCGGGGACAGGGCCCAGGCACAGATACGCAGTATTTT.

This clonotype was counted between two and nine times. The J gene is TRBJ1-1, the V gene TRBV7-2; D might be TRBD1 (5 bases). The germline CDR1 and CDR2 sequences are SGHTA and FQGNSA. V lost 5 bases to trimming and J lost 5 bases, with 12 bases between them. The CDR3 spans 13 residues. The CDR3 DNA reads as TGTGCCAGCAGCGAGATGGGGGGGACTGAAGCTTTCTTT. This translates into CASSEMGGTEAFF.

The count of this clonotype is one. The chain recombines TRBV19 with TRBJ2-3, with D perhaps matching TRBD1 (5 bases). The CDR3 sequence is 15 residues long. The V end was cut by 3 bases, the J end by 1 base, with 11 bases between. Germline V CDR1 and CDR2: LNHDA, SQIVND (reference sequence). The CDR3 here is CASSIRPRGTDTQYF. The CDR3 bases are TGTGCCAGTAGTATCCGTCCCAGGGGCACAGATACGCAGTATTTT.